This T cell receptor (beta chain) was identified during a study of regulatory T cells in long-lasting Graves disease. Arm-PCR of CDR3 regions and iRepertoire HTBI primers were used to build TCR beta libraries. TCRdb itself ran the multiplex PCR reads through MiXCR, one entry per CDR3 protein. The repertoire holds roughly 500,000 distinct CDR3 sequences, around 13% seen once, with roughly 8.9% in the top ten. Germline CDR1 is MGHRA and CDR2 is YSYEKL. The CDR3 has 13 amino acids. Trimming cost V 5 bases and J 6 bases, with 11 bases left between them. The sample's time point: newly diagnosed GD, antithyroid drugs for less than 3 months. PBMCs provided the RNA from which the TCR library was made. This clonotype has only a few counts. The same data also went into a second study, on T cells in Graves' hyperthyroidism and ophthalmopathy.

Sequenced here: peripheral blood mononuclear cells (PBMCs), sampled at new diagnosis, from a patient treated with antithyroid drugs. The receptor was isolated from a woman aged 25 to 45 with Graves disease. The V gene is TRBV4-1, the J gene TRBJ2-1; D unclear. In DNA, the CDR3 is TGCGCCAGCAGCAGGGTGTCTAGCAATGAGCAGTTCTTC. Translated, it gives CASSRVSSNEQFF.